These 22 T cell receptor beta chains originate from one sample sequenced in a study of CD8 T cells in Susac syndrome. After extraction with the RNeasy kit, roughly 0.45 to 1 ug of the RNA was reverse transcribed using random hexamers. TCRdb re-called the immunoSEQ multiplex PCR reads through MiXCR, storing one row per CDR3 protein. The table includes about 280,000 distinct CDR3 sequences, roughly 84% detected once. Sequences were obtained from CD8+ T cells from PBMCs. Receptors were obtained from a human donor with multiple sclerosis.

The J gene is TRBJ1-6, the V gene TRBV28, with 8 bases lining up with TRBD1. The J segment lost 12 bases and the V segment lost 5 bases, leaving 6 bases of the junction unmatched. The CDR3 is 13 residues long. The germline CDR1 and CDR2 sequences are MDHEN and SYDVKM. The CDR3 DNA reads TGTGCCAGCAGTCCCCCACAGGGGGTACCCCTCCACTTT. Its protein product is CASSPPQGVPLHF. The full variable domain, rest sourced from reference TRBV28 and TRBJ1-6, is DVKVTQSSRYLVKRTGEKVFLECVQDMDHENMFWYRQDPGLGLRLIYFSYDVKMKEKGDIPEGYSVSREKKERFSLILESASTNQTSMYLCASSPPQGVPLHFGNGTRLTVT.

J is TRBJ2-1 and V is TRBV28; D call uncertain. Germline V gives CDR1 MDHEN, CDR2 SYDVKM. V lost 7 bases and J 10 bases, leaving 17 bases between the germline ends. The CDR3 extends over 13 amino acids. Here the CDR3 reads CASNPIPGREQFF. As DNA, the CDR3 is TGTGCCAGCAACCCTATTCCTGGGCGGGAGCAGTTCTTC.

The chain recombines TRBV7-9 with TRBJ2-7, with D unclear. CDR3 length equals 12 residues. The V end was cut by 7 bases, the J end by 4 bases, with 11 bases between. CDR1 and CDR2 (germline): SEHNR, FQNEAQ (reference sequence). As DNA, the CDR3 is TGTGCCAGCACCCCGGGTACTTACGAGCAGTACTTC. It translates to CASTPGTYEQYF.

The V call is TRBV27, the J call TRBJ2-1; 7 bases fit TRBD2. The CDR3 is 15 residues long. Unmatched junction bases numbered 12, after V lost 3 bases and J lost 10 bases. Germline V gene sequence: CDR1 MNHEY, CDR2 SMNVEV (reference sequence). The CDR3 region has the DNA TGTGCCAGCAGTTTCCCCTATAGCGGGTCCGGGGAGCAGTTCTTC. Translated, it gives CASSFPYSGSGEQFF.

The J gene is TRBJ2-1, the V gene TRBV4-2; 9 bases are a match to TRBD2. The germline CDR1 and CDR2 sequences are LGHNA and YNFKEQ. CDR3 length equals 17 residues. V gave up 3 bases and J gave up 7 bases; unmatched junction bases: 13. CDR3: CASSHFFGASGTNEQFF. The CDR3 DNA follows: TGTGCCAGCAGCCATTTCTTCGGGGCTAGCGGGACTAATGAGCAGTTCTTC.

This rearrangement joins TRBV6-7 to TRBJ1-3; no definite D call. TRBV6-7 has ORF status, its function being uncertain. Trimming took 6 bases from V and 4 from J, leaving 16 bases between them. The length of the CDR3 is 15 residues. The CDR3 region is CASSPRRGPGNTIYF. CDR3 in DNA: TGTGCCAGCAGCCCTCGCAGAGGGCCCGGAAACACCATATATTTT.

This clonotype has a single count. The chain carries TRBV20-1 and TRBJ2-3; D uncertain. The CDR3 extends over 15 amino acids. Germline V CDR1 and CDR2: DFQATT, SNEGSKA (reference sequence). Trimming took 0 bases from V and 3 from J, leaving 13 bases between them. This CDR3 reads CSARDSSAWTDTQYF. The CDR3 nucleotides read TGCAGTGCTAGAGATAGTTCTGCCTGGACAGATACGCAGTATTTT.

The rearrangement uses TRBV5-6 and TRBJ2-1, with 8 nucleotides matching TRBD2. This CDR3 region has 16 residues. Losses at the gene ends were 4 bases for V and 3 bases for J; bases not matched to a gene: 9. Germline CDR1 SGHDT, CDR2 YYEEEE. The CDR3 sequence: CASSIALAGLYNEQFF. In DNA form, the CDR3 reads TGTGCCAGCAGCATAGCCCTAGCGGGTCTCTACAATGAGCAGTTCTTC. The complete variable domain, with remaining parts taken from reference TRBV5-6 and TRBJ2-1, reads DAGVTQSPTHLIKTRGQQVTLRCSPKSGHDTVSWYQQALGQGPQFIFQYYEEEERQRGNFPDRFSGHQFPNYSSELNVNALLLGDSALYLCASSIALAGLYNEQFFGPGTRLTVL.

The chain combines TRBV2 with TRBJ2-7, with D unresolved. Germline lookup yields CDR1 SNHLY and CDR2 FYNNEI. Trimming shortened V by 2 bases and J by 4 bases, and 6 bases separated the two germline ends. The CDR3 consists of 12 residues. The CDR3 here is CASSETAYEQYF. In DNA, the CDR3 is TGTGCCAGCAGTGAAACCGCATACGAGCAGTACTTC. The complete variable domain, with remaining parts taken from reference TRBV2 and TRBJ2-7, reads EPEVTQTPSHQVTQMGQEVILRCVPISNHLYFYWYRQILGQKVEFLVSFYNNEISEKSEIFDDQFSVERPDGSNFTLKIRSTKLEDSAMYFCASSETAYEQYFGPGTRLTVT.

J is TRBJ1-1 and V is TRBV4-1; D is unresolved. The ends were cut back, 1 base at V and 4 bases at J, with 13 bases in the middle. The CDR3 loop spans 15 amino acids. The germline V gene has CDR1 MGHRA and CDR2 YSYEKL. DNA for the CDR3: TGCGCCAGCAGCCAAGGAGGGAGGCCTTCCACTGAAGCTTTCTTT. Translation: CASSQGGRPSTEAFF.

This clonotype was recorded a few times. The rearrangement joins TRBV9 to TRBJ2-7; TRBD1 matches at 9 bases. With 4 bases clipped from V and 3 bases from J, the junction kept 8 bases outside the gene matches. The CDR3 has 15 amino acids. Germline assignment: CDR1 SGDLS and CDR2 YYNGEE. The CDR3 DNA sequence: TGTGCCAGCAGCATTGGAGTGACAGGGGGCTACGAGCAGTACTTC. Protein: CASSIGVTGGYEQYF.

The genes are TRBV2 and TRBJ1-1; 8 bases are a match to TRBD1. CDR3 length equals 17 residues. The V segment lost 7 bases and the J segment 0 bases; nucleotides outside the gene matches: 13. In germline, CDR1 is SNHLY, CDR2 FYNNEI. The CDR3: CASIFPIQGAMNTEAFF. DNA of the CDR3: TGTGCCAGCATTTTCCCAATCCAGGGGGCCATGAACACTGAAGCTTTCTTT.

The gene calls are TRBV5-1 and TRBJ2-7; D not certain. Trimming stripped 8 bases from V and 1 base from J, with 16 bases between. There are 14 residues in the CDR3. CDR1 is SGHRS, CDR2 YFSETQ, per germline. DNA of the CDR3: TGCGCCAGAGGGTCAGTTGAGGAGTCCTACGAGCAGTACTTC. Its protein is CARGSVEESYEQYF.

This chain uses TRBV28 with TRBJ2-1; weak D call: TRBD2 (5 bases). Germline CDR1 is MDHEN and CDR2 is SYDVKM. This CDR3 is 12 amino acids long. V was clipped by 7 bases and J by 9 bases, with 13 bases between them. The CDR3, as DNA: TGTGCCAGCAAACGCCCTAGCTCTGAGCAGTTCTTC. Its protein product is CASKRPSSEQFF.

The chain combines TRBV27 with TRBJ2-1; D uncertain. The CDR3 runs to 14 residues. With 7 bases removed from V and 8 bases from J, the gap between germline ends came to 18 bases. Germline-derived CDR1 and CDR2 are MNHEY and SMNVEV (reference sequence). CDR3 nucleotides: TGTGCCAGCACCGTTACCGGAGCCGGGTATGAGCAGTTCTTC. Its translation: CASTVTGAGYEQFF.

This clonotype came up a few times. V usage is TRBV28 and J usage is TRBJ1-1; TRBD1 might be the D (5 bases). The CDR3 has 15 residues. The germline CDR1 and CDR2 sequences are MDHEN and SYDVKM. Trimming pared 6 bases from V and 1 base from J, leaving 15 bases between. CDR3 loop: CASSAEGLGNTEAFF. The CDR3 nucleotides read TGTGCCAGCAGCGCCGAGGGGTTGGGGAACACTGAAGCTTTCTTT.

J is TRBJ2-2 and V is TRBV5-6; D is undetermined. This CDR3 has 16 residues. Germline CDR1 SGHDT, CDR2 YYEEEE. Trimming pared 2 bases from V and 8 bases from J, leaving 19 bases between. CDR3 sequence (DNA): TGTGCCAGCAGCTTACTGGATCCCCGGTTGGGGGGGGAGCTGTTTTTT. Encoded protein: CASSLLDPRLGGELFF.

This clonotype appeared a few times. The chain employs TRBV7-2 and TRBJ2-7, with D hard to call. In germline, CDR1 is SGHTA, CDR2 FQGNSA. This CDR3 comprises 12 residues. Trimming cost V 5 bases and J 3 bases, with 8 bases left between them. The CDR3 bases are TGTGCCAGCAGCGGAAAGGGCTACGAGCAGTACTTC. Residues: CASSGKGYEQYF.

The V and J genes are TRBV4-1 and TRBJ2-3; 8 positions agree with TRBD1. The CDR3 sequence is 15 residues long. V was pared by 3 bases and J by 0 bases, with 2 bases of the junction left unmatched. Germline-derived CDR1 and CDR2 are MGHRA and YSYEKL. The CDR3 spells CASSQNRGSTDTQYF. DNA for the CDR3: TGCGCCAGCAGCCAGAACAGGGGGAGCACAGATACGCAGTATTTT.

The rearrangement links TRBV6-5 to TRBJ2-3, with D unresolved. Per germline, CDR1 MNHEY and CDR2 SVGAGI. The CDR3 length is 14 residues. V was pared by 2 bases and J by 6 bases, with 12 bases between. The CDR3 reads CASSYADGSDTQYF. DNA of the CDR3: TGTGCCAGCAGTTACGCCGACGGTTCGGATACGCAGTATTTT.

V usage is TRBV3-1 and J usage is TRBJ2-3; no reliable D call. Germline V gives CDR1 LGHDT, CDR2 YNNKEL (reference sequence). With 1 base removed from V and 5 bases from J, the gap between germline ends came to 13 bases. The CDR3 is 15 amino acids. CDR3 amino acids: CASSQVALAGDTQYF. The CDR3 DNA sequence: TGTGCCAGCAGCCAAGTCGCCCTGGCCGGAGATACGCAGTATTTT.

This clonotype was picked up a small number of times. This chain connects TRBV6-5 to TRBJ1-6, with D uncertain. The CDR3 is 15 residues long. V lost 7 bases and J lost 3, with 13 bases in between. Germline CDR1 is MNHEY and CDR2 is SVGAGI. CDR3 sequence (DNA): TGTGCCAGCATGACTCGGACGGGCTATAATTCACCCCTCCACTTT. It yields the protein CASMTRTGYNSPLHF.